Listed below are T cell receptor beta chains from one sample, sequenced in a study of metastatic and nonmetastatic thyroid tumors. Using MiXCR, TCRdb reanalyzed the PCR reads. The sample consists of about 50,000 clones, about 20% of them appearing once. Material for sequencing was blood. These receptors were obtained from a female donor with papillary thyroid cancer or a benign thyroid nodule (not recorded which). Some clones in this sample may be carry-over from other donors' samples. CDR3s leave out the opening cysteine and the closing phenylalanine or tryptophan.

TRBV28	TRBJ1-2	ASLIAHRGYNYGYT
TRBV10-3	TRBJ1-3	AIRIDRGGNTIY
TRBV10-3	TRBJ2-1	AISEGVTGDSEQF
TRBV5-1	TRBJ1-4	ASSLERGGRLF
TRBV30	TRBJ2-7	AWSRPPGTYEQY
TRBV28	TRBJ2-1	SSGPRVNEQF
TRBV6-5	TRBJ1-6	ASTYGDSPLH
TRBV6-1	TRBJ2-5	ASTEGTIRQTQY
TRBV11-3	TRBJ2-1	ASSLLGEQF
TRBV28	TRBJ2-3	ASSPPGVTSMGTDTQY
TRBV28	TRBJ1-5	ASRGGGLSRGPQH
TRBV28	TRBJ2-7	AIMPVGATYEQY
TRBV10-3	TRBJ2-7	AISESETGVGEQY
TRBV14	TRBJ1-2	ASSQSGTGSFYGYT
TRBV20-1	TRBJ2-1	SARGLATYNEQF
TRBV12-3/TRBV12-4	TRBJ1-5	ASSPSRGPGDNQPQH
TRBV12-3/TRBV12-4	TRBJ1-1	ASSFRDYPSGEAF
TRBV5-1	TRBJ2-1	ASSLVFGGNEQF
TRBV19	TRBJ1-5	ASSIVQWQPQH
TRBV2	TRBJ2-7	ASSESAVKYEQY
TRBV11-2	TRBJ1-2	ASSLGRGEYGYT
TRBV19	TRBJ1-1	ASKGPGGNTEAF